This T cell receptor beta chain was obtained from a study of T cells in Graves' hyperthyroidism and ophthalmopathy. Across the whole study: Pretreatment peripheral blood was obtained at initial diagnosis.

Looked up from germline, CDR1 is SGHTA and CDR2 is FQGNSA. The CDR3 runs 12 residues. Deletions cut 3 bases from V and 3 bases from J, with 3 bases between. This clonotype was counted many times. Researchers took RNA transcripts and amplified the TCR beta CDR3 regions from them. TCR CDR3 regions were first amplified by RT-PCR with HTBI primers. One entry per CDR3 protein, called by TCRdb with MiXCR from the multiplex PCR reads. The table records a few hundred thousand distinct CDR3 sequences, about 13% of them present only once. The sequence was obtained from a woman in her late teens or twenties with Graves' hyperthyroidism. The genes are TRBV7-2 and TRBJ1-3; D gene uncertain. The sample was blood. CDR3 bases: TGTGCCAGCAGCTTTGTTGGAAACACCATATATTTT. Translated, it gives CASSFVGNTIYF.